Each of the 29 T cell receptor beta chains below was sequenced from the same sample in a study of blood T cell repertoires in COVID-19. The protocol was immunoSEQ multiplex PCR, while the TCRdb copy is restricted to in-frame clones and leaves out a portion. The sample lists roughly 230,000 clones, 88% seen once, with over 0.55% in the top ten. What was sequenced was peripheral blood. The receptors originated from a human donor in a cohort sampled during active COVID-19.

The chain uses TRBV27 and TRBJ2-5, with D possibly being TRBD2 (6 bases). Per germline, CDR1 MNHEY and CDR2 SMNVEV (reference sequence). Trimming took 4 bases from V and 3 from J, leaving 12 bases between them. The CDR3 sequence is 14 residues long. The CDR3 spells CASSSRDSEETQYF. DNA of the CDR3: TGTGCCAGCAGTTCCCGGGACTCTGAAGAGACCCAGTACTTC.

This clone was recorded once. This chain connects TRBV3-1 (or the pseudogene TRBV3-2) to TRBJ2-5, with D possibly matching TRBD1 (5 bases). This CDR3 region has 15 residues. Trimming took off 4 bases at V and 3 bases at J, with 15 bases between the two ends. Germline V lookup: CDR1 LGHDT, CDR2 YNNKEL (reference sequence). The CDR3 nucleotides are TGTGCCAGCAGCCGCGCCTTGACAGCGAAAGAGACCCAGTACTTC. Its translation is CASSRALTAKETQYF.

Only a few counts were recorded for this clone. The CDR3: CASSRTGSNQPQHF. CDR3 nucleotides: TGTGCCAGCTCACGGACAGGGAGCAATCAGCCCCAGCATTTT. V and J are TRBV18 and TRBJ1-5; TRBD1 matches at 8 bases. The CDR3 spans 14 residues. V gave up 4 bases and J gave up 1 base; unmatched junction bases: 0. The V gene's germline CDR1 is KGHSH and CDR2 LQKENI.

The chain couples TRBV28 to TRBJ2-4, with 7 positions matching TRBD2. Trimming removed 3 bases from V and 7 bases from J; junction bases left unmatched: 6. This CDR3 has 14 amino acids. CDR1 is MDHEN, CDR2 SYDVKM, per germline. CDR3 nucleotide sequence: TGTGCCAGCAGTTTCTGGGAGGGCCTGAACATTCAGTACTTC. It encodes CASSFWEGLNIQYF.

The chain uses TRBV19 and TRBJ1-2, with 11 nucleotides matching TRBD1. This CDR3 contains 16 residues. Per germline, CDR1 LNHDA and CDR2 SQIVND (reference sequence). The trim removed 3 bases at V and 3 bases at J, leaving 6 bases unmatched. CDR3 sequence reads: CASSIWTGGRDYGYTF. CDR3 coding DNA: TGTGCCAGTAGTATTTGGACAGGGGGCCGGGACTATGGCTACACCTTC.

The rearrangement joins TRBV11-2 to TRBJ1-4, with no clear D. CDR3 size: 15 residues. Trimming left V 2 bases short and J 1 base short, with 8 bases between. Germline V gives CDR1 SGHAT, CDR2 FQNNGV. The CDR3 region has the DNA TGTGCCAGCAGCTTAAACCAGTTAACTAATGAAAAACTGTTTTTT. It translates to CASSLNQLTNEKLFF.

CDR3: CSVARDRVTGELFF. The CDR3 bases are TGCAGCGTTGCAAGGGACAGGGTAACCGGGGAGCTGTTTTTT. V gene TRBV29-1 combines with J gene TRBJ2-2; 9 bases align to TRBD1. The trim removed 4 bases at V and 5 bases at J, leaving 5 bases unmatched. The germline gives CDR1 SQVTM, CDR2 ANQGSEA. This CDR3 is 14 amino acids long.

The V call is TRBV7-2, the J call TRBJ2-7, with TRBD1 matching 7 bases. The J segment lost 1 base and the V segment lost 0 bases, leaving 18 bases of the junction unmatched. CDR3 length: 20 residues. CDR1 and CDR2 (germline): SGHTA, FQGNSA. CDR3 bases: TGTGCCAGCAGCTTAGCGGGGGTCGGCCCCGGGACAGCACTTTCCTACGAGCAGTACTTC. This translates into CASSLAGVGPGTALSYEQYF.

This clone was recorded only once. The chain joins TRBV6-5 to TRBJ2-3; 12 bases line up with TRBD2. The trim removed 9 bases at V and 5 bases at J, leaving 6 bases unmatched. Germline assignment: CDR1 MNHEY and CDR2 SVGAGI. The CDR3 extends over 14 amino acids. The CDR3, as DNA: TGTGCCAGTAGGGCTAGCGGGGGGGAAGATACGCAGTATTTT. Translation: CASRASGGEDTQYF.

This clone was observed a single time. V and J are TRBV5-4 and TRBJ2-2; 11 bases line up with TRBD1. The CDR3 loop spans 15 amino acids. The ends lost 4 bases at V and 7 bases at J; junction bases unmatched: 6. Germline V gives CDR1 SGHNT, CDR2 YYREEE (reference sequence). In DNA, the CDR3 is TGTGCCAGCAGCAGGACAGGGGGCCGGAGCGGGGAGCTGTTTTTT. This gives the protein CASSRTGGRSGELFF.

The V and J genes are TRBV4-3 and TRBJ1-5, with D possibly being TRBD1 (5 bases). CDR1 LGHNA and CDR2 YSLEER come from the germline V gene. This CDR3 is built from 18 residues. The ends were cut back, 3 bases at V and 0 bases at J, with 18 bases in the middle. Here the CDR3 DNA reads TGCGCCAGCAGCCAGAGTCCGGCCAGGGCGTATAGCAATCAGCCCCAGCATTTT. This encodes CASSQSPARAYSNQPQHF.

On this clone itself: The sample has other DNA sequences that encode this CDR3 too. The V call is TRBV6-5, the J call TRBJ1-1; possible D gene TRBD1, 5 bases. Germline CDR1 and CDR2: MNHEY and SVGAGI. The germline V and J ends were trimmed by 5 bases and 5 bases, with 12 bases remaining between them. The CDR3 has 13 residues. CDR3 protein: CASSRPGGTEAFF. CDR3 in DNA: TGTGCCAGCAGTCGTCCGGGGGGGACTGAAGCTTTCTTT.

This clone was seen more than once but under ten times. The V and J genes are TRBV7-2 and TRBJ2-7; 9 bases line up with TRBD2. V shed 3 bases and J 2 bases; nucleotides not matched to a gene: 8. The CDR3 has 16 amino acids. In germline, CDR1 is SGHTA, CDR2 FQGNSA. In DNA, the CDR3 is TGTGCCAGCAGCTTCGGTAGCGGGGGCCTAACCTACGAGCAGTACTTC. Translating gives CASSFGSGGLTYEQYF.

The chain recombines TRBV30 with TRBJ1-2, with 9 nucleotides matching TRBD1. This CDR3 contains 13 residues. Germline values: CDR1 GTSNPN, CDR2 SVGIG (reference sequence). V trimming: 0 bases; J trimming: 6 bases; junction bases outside the gene matches: 2. Written as DNA, the CDR3 is TGTGCCTGGAGTGTGGGGACAGGGAATGGCTACACCTTC. Its translation: CAWSVGTGNGYTF.

This clone was found once. The chain combines TRBV30 with TRBJ2-7; D perhaps matches TRBD2 (7 bases). The CDR3 is 17 amino acids. V was cut by 4 bases and J by 2 bases, with 24 bases left in between. The V gene's germline CDR1 is GTSNPN and CDR2 SVGIG (reference sequence). CDR3 nucleotides: TGTGCCTGGACCAAGGGGGGGGAAGAGACGATTGCCTACGAGCAGTACTTC. Amino acids: CAWTKGGEETIAYEQYF.

The chain recombines TRBV25-1 with TRBJ2-2, with unresolved D. This CDR3 comprises 13 residues. Germline CDR1 and CDR2: MGHDK and SYGVNS. V shed 5 bases and J shed 1 base, with 5 bases lying between them. The CDR3 nucleotides read TGTGCCAGCAGTTCGTGGAACACCGGGGAGCTGTTTTTT. Encoded protein: CASSSWNTGELFF.

This clone was seen a single time. The rearrangement uses TRBV7-8 and TRBJ2-7, with D possibly being TRBD1 (5 bases). V shed 3 bases and J shed 6 bases, with 15 bases lying between them. Germline V lookup: CDR1 SGHVS, CDR2 FQNEAQ. The CDR3 totals 14 residues. The CDR3 protein is CASSFRVDPREQYF. The CDR3 nucleotides are TGTGCCAGCAGCTTCAGGGTCGATCCGCGCGAGCAGTACTTC.

This clone occurred a few times. This chain connects TRBV5-1 to TRBJ1-1; D is unresolved. The germline V gene encodes CDR1 SGHRS and CDR2 YFSETQ. V dropped 4 bases and J dropped 1 base, with 8 bases sitting between them. The CDR3 extends over 13 amino acids. The CDR3 DNA reads TGCGCCAGCAGCCCTTTAAAGAACACTGAAGCTTTCTTT. This gives the protein CASSPLKNTEAFF.

The rearrangement uses TRBV4-3 and TRBJ2-5, with 8 bases fitting TRBD1. The trim removed 0 bases at V and 2 bases at J, leaving 2 bases unmatched. CDR1 is LGHNA and CDR2 is YSLEER in the germline V gene. The CDR3 totals 15 residues. For the CDR3, the DNA is TGCGCCAGCAGCCAAGATCAGGGGGCTCAAGAGACCCAGTACTTC. Translation: CASSQDQGAQETQYF.

The rearrangement uses TRBV7-2 and TRBJ1-2; TRBD1 matches 7 bases. V gave up 6 bases and J gave up 3 bases; unmatched junction bases: 13. This CDR3 comprises 16 residues. Germline V gene sequence: CDR1 SGHTA, CDR2 FQGNSA. The DNA for the CDR3 is TGTGCCAGCAGTAACCCACCGGGACAGAGCTACTATGGCTACACCTTC. It translates to CASSNPPGQSYYGYTF.

CDR3 residues: CASRTRQGFGGELFF. Here the CDR3 DNA reads TGCGCCAGCAGAACAAGACAGGGGTTCGGCGGGGAGCTGTTTTTT. The rearrangement joins TRBV23-1 to TRBJ2-2; 8 bases line up with TRBD1. TRBV23-1 is reported as an ORF; its role is uncertain. V dropped 6 bases and J dropped 7; count of bases not matched to a gene: 10. The CDR3 is 15 amino acids.

The chain recombines TRBV6-6 with TRBJ1-1; D is unresolved. In germline, CDR1 is MNHNY, CDR2 SVGAGI (reference sequence). With 2 bases removed from V and 4 bases from J, the gap between germline ends came to 8 bases. There are 13 residues in the CDR3. The CDR3 protein is CASSYEGPTEAFF. The CDR3 nucleotides are TGTGCCAGCAGTTACGAGGGCCCCACTGAAGCTTTCTTT.

V is TRBV28 and J is TRBJ2-7; 11 bases align to TRBD1. Germline V gene lookup returns CDR1 MDHEN and CDR2 SYDVKM. V lost 3 bases, J lost 0 bases, and 1 base stayed unmatched. The CDR3 has 15 amino acids. The CDR3 sequence is CASSFGTGGSYEQYF. The CDR3 DNA follows: TGTGCCAGCAGTTTCGGGACAGGGGGCTCCTACGAGCAGTACTTC.

This clone was observed once. The chain recombines TRBV7-8 with TRBJ1-2; 7 nucleotides match TRBD1. In germline, CDR1 is SGHVS, CDR2 FQNEAQ. J gave up 4 bases and V 5 bases, and 4 bases lay outside the gene matches. There are 13 residues in the CDR3. CDR3 protein: CASSQGQLYGYTF. The CDR3 nucleotides are TGTGCCAGCAGCCAGGGACAGCTCTATGGCTACACCTTC. Full variable domain (outside the CDR3, taken from reference TRBV7-8 and TRBJ1-2): GAGVSQSPRYKVAKRGQDVALRCDPISGHVSLFWYQQALGQGPEFLTYFQNEAQLDKSGLPSDRFFAERPEGSVSTLKIQRTQQEDSAVYLCASSQGQLYGYTFGSGTRLTVV.

This clone was observed a handful of times. The chain employs TRBV2 and TRBJ1-1; D not resolved. Germline V gene data show CDR1 as SNHLY and CDR2 as FYNNEI. V was shortened by 3 bases and J by 4 bases, with 6 bases between the two germline ends. CDR3 length equals 12 residues. In DNA, the CDR3 is TGTGCCAGCAGTGATCCCAGCACTGAAGCTTTCTTT. This codes for CASSDPSTEAFF.

This clone appeared a few times. J is TRBJ1-2 and V is TRBV19; D is undetermined. With 7 bases removed from V and 8 bases from J, the gap between germline ends came to 20 bases. Germline CDR1 and CDR2: LNHDA and SQIVND (reference sequence). The CDR3 extends over 14 amino acids. CDR3 amino acids: CASTDLAPRGGYTF. In DNA, the CDR3 is TGTGCCAGTACCGATTTGGCCCCGAGAGGAGGCTACACCTTC.

The table lists this clone with a few counts. V and J are TRBV19 and TRBJ1-2; D remains ambiguous. This CDR3 has 14 amino acids. V lost 1 base to trimming and J lost 3 bases, with 9 bases between them. Germline CDR1 is LNHDA and CDR2 is SQIVND (reference sequence). The CDR3 coding sequence is TGTGCCAGTAGTATAGGTCCGCTACACTATGGCTACACCTTC. The encoded protein is CASSIGPLHYGYTF. The complete variable domain, with remaining parts taken from reference TRBV19 and TRBJ1-2, reads DGGITQSPKYLFRKEGQNVTLSCEQNLNHDAMYWYRQDPGQGLRLIYYSQIVNDFQKGDIAEGYSVSREKKESFPLTVTSAQKNPTAFYLCASSIGPLHYGYTFGSGTRLTVV.

This clone was recorded once. V gene TRBV20-1 combines with J gene TRBJ2-7, with 9 bases matching TRBD2. The germline gives CDR1 DFQATT, CDR2 SNEGSKA (reference sequence). J lost 2 bases, V lost 6 bases, and 17 bases had no gene match. This CDR3 has 17 residues. CDR3 amino acids: CSASGSGRLADAYEQYF. In DNA form, the CDR3 reads TGCAGTGCCAGTGGTTCGGGACGACTAGCGGACGCCTACGAGCAGTACTTC.

J is TRBJ2-7 and V is TRBV12-3 or TRBV12-4; tentative D call: TRBD2 (6 bases). The V gene lost 5 bases and the J gene lost 7 bases, with 15 bases spanning the gap. This CDR3 has 13 residues. The CDR3: CASSPRTSGEQYF. The CDR3 region has the DNA TGTGCCAGCAGTCCCAGGACAAGCGGGGAGCAGTACTTC.